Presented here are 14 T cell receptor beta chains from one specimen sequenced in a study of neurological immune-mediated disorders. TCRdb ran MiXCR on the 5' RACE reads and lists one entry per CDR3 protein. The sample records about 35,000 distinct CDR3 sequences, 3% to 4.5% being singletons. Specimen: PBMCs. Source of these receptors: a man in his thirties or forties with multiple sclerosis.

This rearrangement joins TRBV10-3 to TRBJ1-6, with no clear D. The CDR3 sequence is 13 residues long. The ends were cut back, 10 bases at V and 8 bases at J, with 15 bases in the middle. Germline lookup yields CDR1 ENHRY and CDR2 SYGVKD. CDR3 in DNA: TGTGCCACCTTAGGCCAGGACTATTCACCCCTCCACTTT. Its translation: CATLGQDYSPLHF.

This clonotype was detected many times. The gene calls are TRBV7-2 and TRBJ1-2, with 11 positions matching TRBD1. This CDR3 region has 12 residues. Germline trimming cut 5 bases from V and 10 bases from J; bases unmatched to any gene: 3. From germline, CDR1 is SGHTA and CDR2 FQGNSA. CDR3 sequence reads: CASSTGQGDYTF. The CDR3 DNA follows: TGTGCCAGCAGCACGGGACAGGGGGACTACACCTTC. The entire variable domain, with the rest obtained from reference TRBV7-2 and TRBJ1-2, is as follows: GAGVSQSPSNKVTEKGKDVELRCDPISGHTALYWYRQSLGQGLEFLIYFQGNSAPDKSGLPSDRFSAERTGGSVSTLTIQRTQQEDSAVYLCASSTGQGDYTFGSGTRLTVV.

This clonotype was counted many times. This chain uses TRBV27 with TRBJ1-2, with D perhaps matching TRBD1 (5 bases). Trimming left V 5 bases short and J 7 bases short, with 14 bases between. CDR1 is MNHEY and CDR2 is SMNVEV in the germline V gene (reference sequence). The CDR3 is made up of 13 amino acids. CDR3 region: CASSLSQGGGYTF. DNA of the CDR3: TGTGCCAGCAGTCTCTCCCAGGGCGGTGGCTACACCTTC.

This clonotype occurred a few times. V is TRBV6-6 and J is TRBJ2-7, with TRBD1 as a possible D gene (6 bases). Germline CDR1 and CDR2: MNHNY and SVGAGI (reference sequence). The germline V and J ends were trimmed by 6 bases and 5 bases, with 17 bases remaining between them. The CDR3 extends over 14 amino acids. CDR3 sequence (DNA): TGTGCCAGCAGACGAATCGACAGGATCCACGAGCAGTACTTC. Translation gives CASRRIDRIHEQYF.

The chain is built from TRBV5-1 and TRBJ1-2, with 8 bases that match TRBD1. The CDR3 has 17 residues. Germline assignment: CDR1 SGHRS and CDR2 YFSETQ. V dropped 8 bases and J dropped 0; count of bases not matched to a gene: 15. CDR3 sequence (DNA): TGCGCCAGTAGCCCCTACACAAGACAGGGGTCTAACTATGGCTACACCTTC. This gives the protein CASSPYTRQGSNYGYTF.

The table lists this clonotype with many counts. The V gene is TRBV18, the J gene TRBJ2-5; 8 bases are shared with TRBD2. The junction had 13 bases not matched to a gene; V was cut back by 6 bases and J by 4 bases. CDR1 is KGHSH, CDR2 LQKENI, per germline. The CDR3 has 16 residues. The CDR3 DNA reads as TGTGCCAGCTCCCTCGGCGGGGGGCGATTGGGAGAGACCCAGTACTTC. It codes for CASSLGGGRLGETQYF.

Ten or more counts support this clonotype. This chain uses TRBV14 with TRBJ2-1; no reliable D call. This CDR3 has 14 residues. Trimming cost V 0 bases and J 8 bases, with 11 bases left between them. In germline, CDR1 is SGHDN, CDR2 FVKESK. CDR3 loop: CASSQDKGRHEQFF. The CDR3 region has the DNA TGTGCCAGCAGCCAAGATAAAGGCAGGCATGAGCAGTTCTTC.

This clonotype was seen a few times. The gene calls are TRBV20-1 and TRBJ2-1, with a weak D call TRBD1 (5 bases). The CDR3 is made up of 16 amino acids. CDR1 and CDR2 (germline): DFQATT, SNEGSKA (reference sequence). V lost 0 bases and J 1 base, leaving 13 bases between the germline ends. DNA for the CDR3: TGCAGTGCTAGAGAGGACGGAAGGGGTTCCTACAATGAGCAGTTCTTC. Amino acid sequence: CSAREDGRGSYNEQFF.

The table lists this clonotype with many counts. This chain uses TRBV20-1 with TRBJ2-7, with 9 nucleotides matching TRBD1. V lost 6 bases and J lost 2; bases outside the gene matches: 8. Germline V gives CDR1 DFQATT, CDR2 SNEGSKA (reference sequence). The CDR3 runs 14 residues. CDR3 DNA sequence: TGCAGTGCGTCCGGGACAGGGACAACCTACGAGCAGTACTTC. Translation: CSASGTGTTYEQYF.

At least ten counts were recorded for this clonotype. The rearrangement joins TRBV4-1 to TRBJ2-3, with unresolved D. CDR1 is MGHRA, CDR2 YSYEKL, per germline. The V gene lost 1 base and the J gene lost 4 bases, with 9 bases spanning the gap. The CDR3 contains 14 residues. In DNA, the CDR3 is TGCGCCAGCAGCCAAGCGAGACGCCCAGATACGCAGTATTTT. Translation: CASSQARRPDTQYF.

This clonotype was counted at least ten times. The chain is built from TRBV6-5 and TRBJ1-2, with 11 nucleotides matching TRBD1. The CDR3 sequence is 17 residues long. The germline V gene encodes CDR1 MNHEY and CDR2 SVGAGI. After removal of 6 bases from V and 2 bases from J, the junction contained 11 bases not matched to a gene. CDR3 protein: CASRKDRGRNLNYGYTF. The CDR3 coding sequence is TGTGCCAGCAGAAAGGACAGGGGGCGAAACCTAAACTATGGCTACACCTTC.

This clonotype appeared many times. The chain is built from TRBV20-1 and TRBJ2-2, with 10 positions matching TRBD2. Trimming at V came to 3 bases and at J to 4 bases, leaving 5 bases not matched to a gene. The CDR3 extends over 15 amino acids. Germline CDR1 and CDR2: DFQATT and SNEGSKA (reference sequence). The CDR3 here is CSASSPSGGTGELFF. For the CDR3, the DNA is TGCAGTGCTAGCTCCCCTAGCGGGGGCACCGGGGAGCTGTTTTTT.

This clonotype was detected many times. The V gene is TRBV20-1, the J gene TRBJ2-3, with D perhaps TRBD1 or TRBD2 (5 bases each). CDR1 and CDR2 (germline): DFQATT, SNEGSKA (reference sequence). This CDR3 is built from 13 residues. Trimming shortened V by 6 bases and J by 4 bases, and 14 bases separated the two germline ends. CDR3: CSATLGVSDTQYF. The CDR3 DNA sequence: TGCAGTGCCACTTTGGGGGTTTCAGATACGCAGTATTTT.

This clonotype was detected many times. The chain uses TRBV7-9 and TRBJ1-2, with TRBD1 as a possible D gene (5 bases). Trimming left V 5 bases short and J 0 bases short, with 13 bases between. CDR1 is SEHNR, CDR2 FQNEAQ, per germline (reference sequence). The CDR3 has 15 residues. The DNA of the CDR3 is TGTGCCAGCAGCCCGCTGGGGGGAGCTAACTATGGCTACACCTTC. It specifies CASSPLGGANYGYTF.